Presented here are 10 T cell receptor beta chains from one specimen sequenced in a study of glioma-infiltrating T cells. The iRepertoire nested amplicon-rescue multiplex PCR amplified TCR alpha and beta CDR3s from RNA. One entry per CDR3 protein, called by TCRdb with MiXCR from the multiplex PCR reads. The repertoire holds 300,000 to 450,000 distinct CDR3 sequences, with less than 50% as singletons. Sequencing input: glioma tissue, nonneoplastic brain tissue, or PBMCs (not recorded which). Receptor source: a human donor with low-grade glioma or glioblastoma, undergoing nonglioma brain surgery, or in good health (not recorded which).

The chain employs TRBV10-3 and TRBJ2-3; tentatively, D is TRBD2 (5 bases). Germline V lookup: CDR1 ENHRY, CDR2 SYGVKD. The CDR3 runs 14 residues. Trimming took 6 bases from V and 0 from J, leaving 10 bases between them. The CDR3 sequence is CAIRGRGSTDTQYF. The CDR3 nucleotides are TGTGCCATCAGGGGCCGGGGTAGCACAGATACGCAGTATTTT.

In the case of this clonotype: The germline gene is not matched at one end of the junction; a read error may be the cause. This chain joins TRBV27 and TRBJ1-1, with D maybe TRBD1 (5 bases). There are 15 residues in the CDR3. Germline V gene lookup returns CDR1 MNHEY and CDR2 SMNVEV (reference sequence). The DNA of the CDR3 is TGTGCCAGGACGAGCCTAGGGGCCGGGGGGACCGAAGTTTTCTTT. Protein product: CARTSLGAGGTEVFF.

The chain couples TRBV7-9 to TRBJ2-7; no clear D. The CDR3 sequence is 14 residues long. In germline, CDR1 is SEHNR, CDR2 FQNEAQ (reference sequence). The V gene lost 5 bases and the J gene lost 0 bases, with 11 bases spanning the gap. The CDR3 bases are TGTGCCAGCAGCCCCCAGCGAAGCTCCTACGAGCAGTACTTC. It is translated as CASSPQRSSYEQYF. Looking up the rest from reference TRBV7-9 and TRBJ2-7 gives the full variable domain: DTGVSQNPRHKITKRGQNVTFRCDPISEHNRLYWYRQTLGQGPEFLTYFQNEAQLEKSRLLSDRFSAERPKGSFSTLEIQRTEQGDSAMYLCASSPQRSSYEQYFGPGTRLTVT.

This clonotype was picked up many times. V is TRBV24-1 and J is TRBJ2-2; 12 positions match TRBD2. The germline V gene encodes CDR1 KGHDR and CDR2 SFDVKD. The CDR3 has 17 amino acids. V lost 3 bases and J lost 8; bases outside the gene matches: 9. CDR3 nucleotides: TGTGCCACCAGTGATGCTACTAGCGGGAGGATTGCTGGGGAGCTGTTTTTT. Protein sequence: CATSDATSGRIAGELFF.

This clonotype has only one observation. V is TRBV28 and J is TRBJ1-1, with TRBD1 matching over 12 bases. CDR3 length equals 15 residues. The V gene end was trimmed by 4 bases and the J gene end by 4 bases; junction bases not matched to a gene: 4. In germline, CDR1 is MDHEN, CDR2 SYDVKM. The CDR3 region is CASSWGTGGLTEAFF. CDR3 DNA sequence: TGTGCCAGCAGTTGGGGGACAGGGGGCCTCACTGAAGCTTTCTTT.

CDR3 DNA: TGTGCCAGCAGCCTCGCCGGGACTAGGGAAGAGACCCAGTACTTC. Translated: CASSLAGTREETQYF. The chain carries TRBV2 and TRBJ2-5; TRBD2 matches at 8 bases. CDR1 is SNHLY and CDR2 is FYNNEI in the germline V gene. The ends lost 6 bases at V and 3 bases at J; junction bases unmatched: 9. This CDR3 contains 15 residues.

The J gene is TRBJ2-1, the V gene TRBV24-1; possibly TRBD1 or TRBD2 for D (5 bases each). V was clipped by 5 bases and J by 8 bases, with 12 bases between them. The CDR3 has 13 residues. Germline V lookup: CDR1 KGHDR, CDR2 SFDVKD. The CDR3 sequence is CATSGGPLDEQFF. DNA for the CDR3: TGTGCCACCAGTGGGGGACCCTTGGATGAGCAGTTCTTC.

With regard to this clonotype: This clone may be a read error of a much larger clone one base away. The V call is TRBV28, the J call TRBJ2-3; 7 positions agree with TRBD2. There are 16 residues in the CDR3. Germline-derived CDR1 and CDR2 are MDHEN and SYDVKM. V was clipped by 4 bases and J by 0 bases; unmatched bases: 7. CDR3 DNA sequence: TGTGCCAGCAGTTCATTTCTAGCGGCAAGCACAGATACGCAGTATTTT. Its protein product is CASSSFLAASTDTQYF.

The chain's CDR3 is CASRKTSGPQETQYF. CDR3 DNA: TGTGCCAGCAGAAAAACTAGCGGGCCTCAAGAGACCCAGTACTTC. The genes are TRBV11-1 and TRBJ2-1, with 9 nucleotides matching TRBD2. The J call may be mistaken, given a closer DNA end match to TRBJ2-5. This CDR3 spans 15 amino acids. The germline V gene has CDR1 SGHAT and CDR2 FQDESV (reference sequence).

In its sample, this clonotype was seen many times. The CDR3 DNA sequence: TGCAGTGCTAGAGAGGCCGGCCGTGATCACACAGATACGCAGTATTTT. As protein: CSAREAGRDHTDTQYF. The J gene is TRBJ2-3, the V gene TRBV20-1; D is uncertain. V lost 0 bases, J lost 2 bases, and 15 bases lay in between. CDR3 size: 16 residues. Germline CDR1 reads DFQATT; CDR2 reads SNEGSKA (reference sequence).